These 11 T cell receptor beta chains originate from one sample sequenced in a study of blood T cell repertoires in COVID-19. Method: immunoSEQ multiplex PCR; TCRdb's copy keeps in-frame clones and lacks some. Of about 210,000 clones in the sample, around 82% were seen once. The specimen was peripheral blood. Receptors were obtained from a woman in her 70s with acute or convalescent COVID-19.

The V and J genes are TRBV24-1 and TRBJ2-2; TRBD1 agrees at 7 bases. The CDR3 is 16 amino acids. Per the germline V gene, CDR1 is KGHDR and CDR2 is SFDVKD. V was pared by 5 bases and J by 2 bases, with 7 bases of the junction left unmatched. DNA of the CDR3: TGTGCCACCAGTGTTACGCGACAGGGTAACACCGGGGAGCTGTTTTTT. This gives the protein CATSVTRQGNTGELFF.

J is TRBJ2-7 and V is TRBV20-1, with D maybe TRBD2 (6 bases). CDR3 length: 11 residues. Trimming took 0 bases from V and 10 from J, leaving 10 bases between them. From germline, CDR1 is DFQATT and CDR2 SNEGSKA (reference sequence). This CDR3 reads CSARDTRGQYF. As DNA, the CDR3 is TGCAGTGCTAGAGATACGCGGGGTCAGTACTTC.

The chain is built from TRBV2 and TRBJ1-1, with D perhaps TRBD1 (5 bases). Trimming removed 8 bases from V and 2 bases from J, with 15 bases in between. The CDR3 covers 14 residues. The germline V gene encodes CDR1 SNHLY and CDR2 FYNNEI. CDR3 region: CASLKVGANTEAFF. The CDR3, as DNA: TGTGCCAGCCTTAAGGTAGGGGCAAACACTGAAGCTTTCTTT. The full variable domain, with the rest looked up from reference TRBV2 and TRBJ1-1, is EPEVTQTPSHQVTQMGQEVILRCVPISNHLYFYWYRQILGQKVEFLVSFYNNEISEKSEIFDDQFSVERPDGSNFTLKIRSTKLEDSAMYFCASLKVGANTEAFFGQGTRLTVV.

This rearrangement joins TRBV5-1 to TRBJ2-3; D might be TRBD2 (5 bases). V was pared by 9 bases and J by 6 bases, with 17 bases between. Germline V gives CDR1 SGHRS, CDR2 YFSETQ. The CDR3 contains 13 residues. The CDR3 coding sequence is TGCGCCACCATGCCGGACTCGCTGGATACGCAGTATTTT. Amino acids: CATMPDSLDTQYF.

The sample holds a few counts of this clone. The chain couples TRBV30 to TRBJ1-1; TRBD1 matches 10 bases. CDR3 length equals 13 residues. The ends lost 3 bases at V and 7 bases at J; junction bases unmatched: 5. CDR1 and CDR2 from the germline V gene are GTSNPN and SVGIG (reference sequence). CDR3 sequence: CAWRGQGLLEAFF. CDR3 bases: TGTGCCTGGAGGGGACAGGGGCTCCTTGAAGCTTTCTTT. Full variable domain (rest looked up from reference TRBV30 and TRBJ1-1): SQTIHQWPATLVQPVGSPLSLECTVEGTSNPNLYWYRQAAGRGLQLLFYSVGIGQISSEVPQNLSASRPQDRQFILSSKKLLLSDSGFYLCAWRGQGLLEAFFGQGTRLTVV.

The rearrangement links TRBV6-5 to TRBJ2-7, with 7 bases lining up with TRBD1. Trimming at V came to 0 bases and at J to 7 bases, leaving 9 bases not matched to a gene. CDR3 length: 15 residues. Germline-derived CDR1 and CDR2 are MNHEY and SVGAGI. This CDR3 reads CASSYSVTGIREQYF. The CDR3 nucleotides read TGTGCCAGCAGTTACTCGGTGACAGGGATTCGAGAGCAGTACTTC.

The rearrangement links TRBV24-1 to TRBJ2-1; TRBD1 matches at 9 bases. Germline V gene lookup returns CDR1 KGHDR and CDR2 SFDVKD. V lost 4 bases and J lost 9; bases outside the gene matches: 9. The CDR3 is 15 residues long. CDR3 in amino acids: CATSEPGQGISEQFF. CDR3 coding DNA: TGTGCCACCAGTGAGCCGGGACAGGGTATAAGTGAGCAGTTCTTC.

J is TRBJ2-7 and V is TRBV19; TRBD1 aligns across 9 bases. J gave up 3 bases and V 5 bases, and 5 bases lay outside the gene matches. This CDR3 spans 14 amino acids. Germline values: CDR1 LNHDA, CDR2 SQIVND (reference sequence). This CDR3 is CASSDRDRVYEQYF. The CDR3 DNA follows: TGTGCCAGTAGTGACCGGGACAGGGTCTACGAGCAGTACTTC.

This chain joins TRBV5-1 and TRBJ2-5, with 10 bases matching TRBD1. J gave up 5 bases and V 4 bases, and 8 bases lay outside the gene matches. This CDR3 contains 15 residues. The germline V gene has CDR1 SGHRS and CDR2 YFSETQ. The CDR3 reads CASSQPGTGVETQYF. In DNA, the CDR3 is TGCGCCAGCAGCCAACCCGGGACAGGGGTTGAGACCCAGTACTTC.

The chain carries TRBV10-3 and TRBJ2-3, with 8 bases identical to TRBD2. CDR1 is ENHRY and CDR2 is SYGVKD in the germline V gene. V trimming: 4 bases; J trimming: 1 base; junction bases outside the gene matches: 13. The CDR3 is 18 residues long. The CDR3 protein is CAISGLKGAGDGTDTQYF. The CDR3 bases are TGTGCCATCAGTGGTCTGAAGGGAGCGGGGGATGGCACAGATACGCAGTATTTT.

The J gene is TRBJ2-3, the V gene TRBV5-1, with 15 bases fitting TRBD2. The CDR3 runs 18 residues. Trimming at V came to 0 bases and at J to 5 bases, leaving 7 bases not matched to a gene. Germline CDR1 reads SGHRS; CDR2 reads YFSETQ. The CDR3 nucleotides are TGCGCCAGCAGCTTGGTCCCTCGGACTAGCGGGGGGGGAGATACGCAGTATTTT. Its translation is CASSLVPRTSGGGDTQYF.